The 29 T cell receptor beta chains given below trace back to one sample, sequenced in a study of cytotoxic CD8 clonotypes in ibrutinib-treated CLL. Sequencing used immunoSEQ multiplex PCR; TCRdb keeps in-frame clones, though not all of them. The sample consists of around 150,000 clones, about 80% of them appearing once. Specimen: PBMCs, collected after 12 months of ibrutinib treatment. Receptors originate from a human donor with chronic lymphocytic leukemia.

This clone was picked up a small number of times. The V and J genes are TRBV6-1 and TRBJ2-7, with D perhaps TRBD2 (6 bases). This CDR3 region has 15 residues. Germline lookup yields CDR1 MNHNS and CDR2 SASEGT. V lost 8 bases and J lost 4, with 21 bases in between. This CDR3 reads CASVLGGVWFYEQYF. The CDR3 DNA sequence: TGTGCCAGCGTCCTTGGAGGGGTCTGGTTTTACGAGCAGTACTTC.

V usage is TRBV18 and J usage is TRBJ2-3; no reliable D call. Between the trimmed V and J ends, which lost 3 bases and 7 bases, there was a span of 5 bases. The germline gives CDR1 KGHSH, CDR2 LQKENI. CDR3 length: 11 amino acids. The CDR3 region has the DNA TGTGCCAGCTCACCGTCACATACGCAGTATTTT. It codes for CASSPSHTQYF.

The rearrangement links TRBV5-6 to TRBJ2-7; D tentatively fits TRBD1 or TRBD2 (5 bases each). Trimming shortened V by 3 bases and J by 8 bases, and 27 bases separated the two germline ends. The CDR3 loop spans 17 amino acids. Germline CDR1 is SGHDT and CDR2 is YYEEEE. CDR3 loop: CASSWGRNPTGSDKQYF. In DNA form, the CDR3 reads TGTGCCAGCAGCTGGGGACGGAATCCCACCGGGTCGGATAAGCAGTACTTC.

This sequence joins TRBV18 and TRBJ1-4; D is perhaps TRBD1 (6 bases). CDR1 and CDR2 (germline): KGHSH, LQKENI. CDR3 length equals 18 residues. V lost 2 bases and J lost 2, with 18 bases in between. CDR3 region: CASSPRLQGLATNEKLFF. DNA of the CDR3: TGTGCCAGCTCACCAAGACTACAGGGCCTAGCTACTAATGAAAAACTGTTTTTT.

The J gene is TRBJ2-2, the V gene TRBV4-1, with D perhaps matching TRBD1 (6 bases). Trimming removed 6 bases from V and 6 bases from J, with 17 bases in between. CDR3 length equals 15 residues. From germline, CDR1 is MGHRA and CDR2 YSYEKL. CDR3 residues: CASRPTTGIAGELFF. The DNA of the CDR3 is TGCGCCAGCAGACCTACAACAGGGATCGCCGGGGAGCTGTTTTTT.

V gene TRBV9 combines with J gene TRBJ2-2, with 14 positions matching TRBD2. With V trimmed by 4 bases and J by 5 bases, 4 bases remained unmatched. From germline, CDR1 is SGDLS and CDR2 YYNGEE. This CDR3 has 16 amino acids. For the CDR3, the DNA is TGTGCCAGCAGCCGGACTAGCGGGGGGCCGACCGGGGAGCTGTTTTTT. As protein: CASSRTSGGPTGELFF.

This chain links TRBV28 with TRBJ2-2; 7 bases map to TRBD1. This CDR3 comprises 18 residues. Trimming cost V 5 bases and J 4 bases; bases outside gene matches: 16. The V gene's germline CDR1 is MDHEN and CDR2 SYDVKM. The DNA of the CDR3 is TGTGCCAGCAGTCCCAAAACAATGACAGGGCCCCTCACCGGGGAGCTGTTTTTT. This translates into CASSPKTMTGPLTGELFF.

The CDR3 DNA reads as TGCGCCAGCAGTTTGGGACAGGGGGCCCGGTACGAGCAGTACTTC. Translated, it gives CASSLGQGARYEQYF. V usage is TRBV4-1 and J usage is TRBJ2-7; 12 nucleotides align to TRBD1. The CDR3 runs to 15 residues. V shed 6 bases and J 4 bases; nucleotides not matched to a gene: 7. Germline CDR1 MGHRA, CDR2 YSYEKL.

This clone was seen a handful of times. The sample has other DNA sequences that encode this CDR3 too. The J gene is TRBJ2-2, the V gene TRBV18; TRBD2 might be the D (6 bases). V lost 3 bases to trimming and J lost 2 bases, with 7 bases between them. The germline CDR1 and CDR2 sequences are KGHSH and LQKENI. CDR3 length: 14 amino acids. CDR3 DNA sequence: TGTGCCAGCTCACCGGGACTTAACACCGGGGAGCTGTTTTTT. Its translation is CASSPGLNTGELFF.

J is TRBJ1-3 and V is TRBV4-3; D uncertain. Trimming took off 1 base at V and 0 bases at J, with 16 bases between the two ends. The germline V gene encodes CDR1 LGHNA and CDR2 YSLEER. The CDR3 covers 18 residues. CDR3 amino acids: CASSQGSYKLYSGNTIYF. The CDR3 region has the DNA TGCGCCAGCAGCCAAGGATCCTACAAGCTGTACTCTGGAAACACCATATATTTT.

The CDR3: CASSHDRGQGKLFF. The CDR3 nucleotides are TGCGCCAGCAGTCACGACAGGGGGCAAGGAAAACTGTTTTTT. V is TRBV4-3 and J is TRBJ1-4, with 10 bases lining up with TRBD1. The CDR3 spans 14 residues. Germline lookup yields CDR1 LGHNA and CDR2 YSLEER. The trim removed 6 bases at V and 10 bases at J, leaving 8 bases unmatched.

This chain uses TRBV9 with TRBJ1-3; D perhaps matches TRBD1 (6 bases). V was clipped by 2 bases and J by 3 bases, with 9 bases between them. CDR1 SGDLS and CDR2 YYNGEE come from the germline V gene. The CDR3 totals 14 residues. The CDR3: CASSVGQFGNTIYF. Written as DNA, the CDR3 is TGTGCCAGCAGCGTCGGACAGTTTGGAAACACCATATATTTT.

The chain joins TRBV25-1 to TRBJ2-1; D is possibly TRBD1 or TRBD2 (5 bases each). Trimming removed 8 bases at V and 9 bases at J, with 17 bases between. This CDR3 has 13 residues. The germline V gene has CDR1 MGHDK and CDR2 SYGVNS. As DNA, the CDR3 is TGTGCCAGCCTCTCGATGGGGCGGGCTGAGCAGTTCTTC. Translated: CASLSMGRAEQFF.

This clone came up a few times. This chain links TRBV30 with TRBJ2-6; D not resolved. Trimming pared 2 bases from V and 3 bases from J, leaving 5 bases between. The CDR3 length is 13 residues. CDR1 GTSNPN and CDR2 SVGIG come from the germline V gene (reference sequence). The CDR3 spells CAWSPVGANVLTF. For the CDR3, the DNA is TGTGCCTGGAGTCCCGTTGGGGCCAACGTCCTGACTTTC.

The CDR3 DNA reads TGTGCCAGCAGCTCCTCTCGGGTTGGCTACACCTTC. This translates into CASSSSRVGYTF. The chain carries TRBV11-2 and TRBJ1-2, with D uncertain. CDR1 is SGHAT, CDR2 FQNNGV, per germline. The CDR3 spans 12 residues. Trimming took 4 bases from V and 7 from J, leaving 10 bases between them.

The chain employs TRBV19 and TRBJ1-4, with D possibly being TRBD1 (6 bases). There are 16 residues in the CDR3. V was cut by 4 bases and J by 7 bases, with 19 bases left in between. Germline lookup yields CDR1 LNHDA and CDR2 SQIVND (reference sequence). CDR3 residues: CASSKVQGASGEKLFF. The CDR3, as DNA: TGTGCCAGTAGTAAAGTACAGGGAGCGAGCGGTGAAAAACTGTTTTTT.

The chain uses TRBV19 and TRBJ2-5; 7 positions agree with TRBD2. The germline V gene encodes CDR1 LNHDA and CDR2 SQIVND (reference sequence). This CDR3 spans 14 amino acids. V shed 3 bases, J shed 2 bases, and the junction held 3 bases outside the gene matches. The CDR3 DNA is TGTGCCAGTAGTATCGGGGGGAGGCAAGAGACCCAGTACTTC. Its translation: CASSIGGRQETQYF.

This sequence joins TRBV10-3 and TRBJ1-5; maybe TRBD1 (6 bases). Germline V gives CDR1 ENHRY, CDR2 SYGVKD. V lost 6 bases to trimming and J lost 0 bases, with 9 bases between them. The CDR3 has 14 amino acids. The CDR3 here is CAIRGGDSNQPQHF. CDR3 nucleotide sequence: TGTGCCATCAGAGGGGGTGATAGCAATCAGCCCCAGCATTTT.

The CDR3 is CASDLGGEQYF. The CDR3 DNA reads as TGTGCCAGCGACCTTGGTGGCGAGCAGTACTTC. The gene calls are TRBV7-9 and TRBJ2-7; D gene ambiguous. The length of the CDR3 is 11 residues. V was trimmed by 8 bases and J by 6 bases, leaving 11 bases between them. Germline lookup yields CDR1 SEHNR and CDR2 FQNEAQ (reference sequence).

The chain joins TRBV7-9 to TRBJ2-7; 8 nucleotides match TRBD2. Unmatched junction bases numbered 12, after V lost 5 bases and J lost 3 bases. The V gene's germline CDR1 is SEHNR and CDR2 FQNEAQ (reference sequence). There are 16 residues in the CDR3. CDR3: CASSPREREFYYEQYF. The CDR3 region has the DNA TGTGCCAGCAGCCCCCGAGAGCGGGAGTTCTACTACGAGCAGTACTTC.

The chain's CDR3 is CATERPRGFGTEAFF. The CDR3 bases are TGTGCCACCGAACGTCCGCGCGGGTTCGGCACTGAAGCTTTCTTT. This chain links TRBV19 with TRBJ1-1; D unresolved. Trimming stripped 10 bases from V and 4 bases from J, with 22 bases between. This CDR3 contains 15 residues. Germline V gene sequence: CDR1 LNHDA, CDR2 SQIVND (reference sequence).

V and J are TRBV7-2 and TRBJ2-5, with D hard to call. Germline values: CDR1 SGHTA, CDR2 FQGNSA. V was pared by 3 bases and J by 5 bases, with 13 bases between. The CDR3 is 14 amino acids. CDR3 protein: CASSFRRSRETQYF. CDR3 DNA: TGTGCCAGCAGCTTTCGCAGGTCGAGGGAGACCCAGTACTTC.

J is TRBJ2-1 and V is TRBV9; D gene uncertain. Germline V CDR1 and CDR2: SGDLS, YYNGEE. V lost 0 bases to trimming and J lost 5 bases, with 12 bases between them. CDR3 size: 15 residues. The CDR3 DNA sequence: TGTGCCAGCAGCGTAGGAAATCTACCAAACAATGAGCAGTTCTTC. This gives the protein CASSVGNLPNNEQFF.

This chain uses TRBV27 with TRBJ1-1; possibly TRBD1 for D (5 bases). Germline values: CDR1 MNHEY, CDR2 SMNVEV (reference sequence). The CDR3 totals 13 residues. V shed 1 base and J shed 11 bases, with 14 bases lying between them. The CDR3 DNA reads TGTGCCAGCAGTTTATATCCCACGGGGGAGGCTTTCTTT. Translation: CASSLYPTGEAFF.

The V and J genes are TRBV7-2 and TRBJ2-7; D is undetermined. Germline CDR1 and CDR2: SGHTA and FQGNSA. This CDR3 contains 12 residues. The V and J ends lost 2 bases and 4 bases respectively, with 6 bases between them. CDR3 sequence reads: CASSLFFYEQYF. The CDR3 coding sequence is TGTGCCAGCAGCTTATTTTTTTACGAGCAGTACTTC.

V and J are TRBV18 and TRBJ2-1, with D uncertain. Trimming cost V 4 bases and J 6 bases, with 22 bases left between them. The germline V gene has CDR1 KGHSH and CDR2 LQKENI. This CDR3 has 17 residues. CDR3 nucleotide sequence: TGTGCCAGCTCACTCGAAAACCCCCGACTGAGTAGCAATGAGCAGTTCTTC. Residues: CASSLENPRLSSNEQFF.

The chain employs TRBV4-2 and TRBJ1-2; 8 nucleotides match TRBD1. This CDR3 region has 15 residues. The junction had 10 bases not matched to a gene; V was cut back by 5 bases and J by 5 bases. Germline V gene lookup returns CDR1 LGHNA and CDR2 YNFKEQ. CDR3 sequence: CASSLGQGNRYGYTF. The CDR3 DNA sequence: TGTGCCAGCAGCTTAGGACAGGGCAATAGGTATGGCTACACCTTC.

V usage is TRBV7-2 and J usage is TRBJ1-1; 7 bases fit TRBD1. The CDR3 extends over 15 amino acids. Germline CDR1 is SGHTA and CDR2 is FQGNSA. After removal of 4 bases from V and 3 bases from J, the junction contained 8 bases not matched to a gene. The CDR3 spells CASSSRQGSDTEAFF. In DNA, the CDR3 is TGTGCCAGCAGCTCGAGACAGGGCTCCGACACTGAAGCTTTCTTT. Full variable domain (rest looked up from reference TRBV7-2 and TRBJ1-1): GAGVSQSPSNKVTEKGKDVELRCDPISGHTALYWYRQSLGQGLEFLIYFQGNSAPDKSGLPSDRFSAERTGGSVSTLTIQRTQQEDSAVYLCASSSRQGSDTEAFFGQGTRLTVV.

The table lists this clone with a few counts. For the CDR3, the DNA is TGTGCCAGCAGCCATAGCGGGACAGATACGCAGTATTTT. Translating it yields CASSHSGTDTQYF. The chain couples TRBV27 to TRBJ2-3; 7 bases map to TRBD2. Germline V CDR1 and CDR2: MNHEY, SMNVEV (reference sequence). V shed 6 bases, J shed 3 bases, and the junction held 3 bases outside the gene matches. The CDR3 sequence is 13 residues long.